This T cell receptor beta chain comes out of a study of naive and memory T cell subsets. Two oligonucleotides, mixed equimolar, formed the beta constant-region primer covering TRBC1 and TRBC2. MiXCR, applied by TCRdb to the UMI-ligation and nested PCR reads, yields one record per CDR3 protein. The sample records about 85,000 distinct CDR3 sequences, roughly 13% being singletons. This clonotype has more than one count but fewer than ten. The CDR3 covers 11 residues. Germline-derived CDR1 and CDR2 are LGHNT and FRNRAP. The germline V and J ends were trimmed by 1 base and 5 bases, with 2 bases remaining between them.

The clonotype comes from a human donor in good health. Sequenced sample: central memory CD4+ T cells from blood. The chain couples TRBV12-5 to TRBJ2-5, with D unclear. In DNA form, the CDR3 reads TGTGCTAGTGGTTTGGAGGAGACCCAGTACTTC. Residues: CASGLEETQYF.